The rows below give T cell receptor beta chains drawn from one sample of a study of shared clonotypes between healthy human individuals. The data were produced by immunoSEQ multiplex PCR, yet TCRdb's version contains in-frame clones alone and is incomplete. The data show over a million clones, approximately 68% seen once. Source material: memory CD4+ T cells sorted from blood. These receptors all come from a man aged 18 to 30 in good health. CDR3s include the opening cysteine and the closing phenylalanine or tryptophan. D genes are given only for firm matches. For some rows the clone size is stated as once, few or many, or as a class when expanded; others skip it.

j_call d_call v_call clone_size cdr3_nt cdr3_aa
TRBJ2-7 . TRBV10-3 . TGTGCCATCAGTGAGTTTAGCGAATACGAGCAGTACTTC CAISEFSEYEQYF
TRBJ1-4 . TRBV6-5 . TGTGCCAGCAGTCGCAGGAGTGAAAAACTGTTTTTT CASSRRSEKLFF
TRBJ1-1 . TRBV5-4 . TGTGCCAGCAGCTTGGGTGCCGGGGGTCCCCTGAACACTGAAGCTTTCTTT CASSLGAGGPLNTEAFF
TRBJ2-1 . TRBV19 . TGTGCCAGTAGTATAGAGCCAGGCGGATTCGAGCAGTTCTTC CASSIEPGGFEQFF
TRBJ1-1 TRBD1 TRBV6-5 . TGTGCCAGCAGGGGACAGGGGGCTGGGGACACTGAAGCTTTCTTT CASRGQGAGDTEAFF
TRBJ2-2 TRBD2 TRBV2 . TGTGCCAGCATTAAACTAGCGACCACCGGGGAGCTGTTTTTT CASIKLATTGELFF
TRBJ2-7 TRBD1 TRBV4-1 . TGCGCCAGCAGCAAAGACAGGGGGCTATACGAGCAGTACTTC CASSKDRGLYEQYF
TRBJ1-5 . TRBV5-6 . TGTGCCAGCAGCTGGGGTAGCAATCAGCCCCAGCATTTT CASSWGSNQPQHF
TRBJ1-2 . TRBV5-1 few TGCGCCAGCAGTCGAGACAGAGGCTATGGCTACACCTTC CASSRDRGYGYTF
TRBJ1-5 TRBD1 TRBV2 once TGTGCCAGCAGTGAAGAGGGGGCTGGACAGCCCCAGCATTTT CASSEEGAGQPQHF
TRBJ2-7 TRBD2 TRBV2 . TGTGCCAGCAGCAGGAGACTAGCGGGAACCTACGAGCAGTACTTC CASSRRLAGTYEQYF
TRBJ1-5 TRBD1 TRBV2 few TGTGCCAGCAGCGGTGGACAGGGCGATCAGCCCCAGCATTTT CASSGGQGDQPQHF
TRBJ1-5 TRBD1 TRBV30 few TGTGCCTGGGGACAGGGGAGCAATCAGCCCCAGCATTTT CAWGQGSNQPQHF
TRBJ2-1 . TRBV7-2 . TGTGCCAGCAGCCCGTCGGGGGTAACGTCCTACAATGAGCAGTTCTTC CASSPSGVTSYNEQFF
TRBJ2-5 TRBD1 TRBV15 . TGTGCCACCAGCAGAGCCGAGGGACAGCCCAAAACGGACTTC CATSRAEGQPKTDF
TRBJ2-1 . TRBV19 . TGTGCCAGTAGTATTGGGCAGGGCTACAATGAGCAGTTCTTC CASSIGQGYNEQFF
TRBJ2-7 . TRBV6-6 . TGTGCCAGCAGTTACTCGCCCAGGGTCTACGAGCAGTACTTC CASSYSPRVYEQYF
TRBJ1-3 . TRBV5-4 . TGTGCCAGCAGCGTTGGAAACACCATATATTTT CASSVGNTIYF
TRBJ2-1 . TRBV29-1 few TGCAGCGTTGTAGGGGGGCATGAGCAGTTCTTC CSVVGGHEQFF
TRBJ1-2 . TRBV6-1 once TGTGCCAGCCGTCGGGACACCCTCTATGGCTACACCTTC CASRRDTLYGYTF
TRBJ2-1 . TRBV30 . TGTGCCTGGAGGTCCCAGCGACTCTACAATGAGCAGTTCTTC CAWRSQRLYNEQFF
TRBJ2-7 TRBD2 TRBV11-2 . TGTGCCAGCATTCTCGGGAGCGGGAGGGCCCACGAGCAGTACTTC CASILGSGRAHEQYF
TRBJ2-6 . TRBV6-6 . TGTGCCAGCGGATCTGGGGCCAACGTCCTGACTTTC CASGSGANVLTF
TRBJ2-4 TRBD1 TRBV25-1 . TGTGCCAGCAGTGGACAGGGGGATGGGGCCAAAAACATTCAGTACTTC CASSGQGDGAKNIQYF
TRBJ1-2 TRBD1 TRBV6-6 . TGTGCCAGCAGCCGCGGACAGGGTTTAAGTGGCTACACCTTC CASSRGQGLSGYTF
TRBJ1-1 . TRBV19 . TGTGCCACAAGACGGGGTGGTGAAGCTTTCTTT CATRRGGEAFF
TRBJ1-2 . TRBV5-1 once TGCGCCAGCAGCGGCGGGACGGAGAAATACTATGGCTACACCTTC CASSGGTEKYYGYTF
TRBJ2-7 TRBD1 TRBV28 . TGTGCCAGCAGGGATACAGGGGCCCGGCAGGAGCAGTACTTC CASRDTGARQEQYF
TRBJ1-5 . TRBV6-1 . TGTGCCTCCTTGGACAGCTCCCGTGTTCAGCCCCAGCATTTT CASLDSSRVQPQHF
TRBJ1-6 TRBD1 TRBV19 . TGTGCCAGTAGAGACAGGGTGTCGAATTCACCCCTCCACTTT CASRDRVSNSPLHF
TRBJ1-1 . TRBV2 . TGTGCCAGCAGTGAAGCGTGGGGCACTGAAGCTTTCTTT CASSEAWGTEAFF
TRBJ2-5 TRBD1 TRBV6-1 many TGTGCCAGCAGTGTCTCAGGGGGCGCAGAGACCCAGTACTTC CASSVSGGAETQYF
TRBJ2-5 . TRBV7-9 few TGTGCCAGCAGCGATGAAAAGGGGTTGCCCGAGACCCAGTACTTC CASSDEKGLPETQYF
TRBJ2-1 . TRBV11-2 . TGTGCCAGCAGCTTGGGCAGGGGCTCCTACAATGAGCAGTTCTTC CASSLGRGSYNEQFF
TRBJ2-5 TRBD2 TRBV5-1 . TGCGCCAGCAGCCCCACGCCCAGCGGGATCCAAGAGACCCAGTACTTC CASSPTPSGIQETQYF
TRBJ1-4 . TRBV5-8 . TGTGCCAGCAGCTTGGGCTCAACAACTAATGAAAAACTGTTTTTT CASSLGSTTNEKLFF
TRBJ2-1 TRBD2 TRBV6-6 . TGTGCCAGCAGTCTCAAACCTTACGGGACTAGTAGCGAGCAGTTCTTC CASSLKPYGTSSEQFF
TRBJ1-2 TRBD1 TRBV30 . TGTGCCTGGAGTGCACTACTGGGACAGGTGGAGGGCTACACCTTC CAWSALLGQVEGYTF
TRBJ1-1 . TRBV5-1 . TGCGCCAGCAGCTTACGGGGGCTTGACACTGAAGCTTTCTTT CASSLRGLDTEAFF
TRBJ1-2 TRBD1 TRBV7-9 once TGTGCCAGCAGCTTAGAGGAGGGGGCGCGTGGCTACACCTTC CASSLEEGARGYTF
TRBJ2-7 . TRBV5-1 . TGCGCCAGCAGCTACGATCCCTCCTACGAGCAGTACTTC CASSYDPSYEQYF
TRBJ1-1 TRBD1 TRBV6-1 . TGTGCCAGCAGTGAATCGGGACAGGGGAGGACTGAAGCTTTCTTT CASSESGQGRTEAFF
TRBJ2-1 . TRBV10-3 . TGTGCCATCAGTGACCAGTCACTCACCTACAATGAGCAGTTCTTC CAISDQSLTYNEQFF
TRBJ1-6 . TRBV28 . TGTGCCAGCAGTTTCGCGCGGCCAGGGAGCTCCTATAATTCACCCCTCCACTTT CASSFARPGSSYNSPLHF
TRBJ1-3 . TRBV6-5 . TGTGCCAGCCAACAAGAGTCTGGAAACACCATATATTTT CASQQESGNTIYF
TRBJ2-2 . TRBV10-3 . TGTGCCATGACGGCAGGGGTTAGCACCGGGGAGCTGTTTTTT CAMTAGVSTGELFF
TRBJ2-7 . TRBV5-6 . TGTGCCAGCAGTCCCGGCGGGACCTACGAGCAGTACTTC CASSPGGTYEQYF
TRBJ2-5 . TRBV9 once TGTGCCAGCAGCCCTATCCAAGAGACCCAGTACTTC CASSPIQETQYF
TRBJ1-2 . TRBV14 once TGTGCCAGCAGCCAACAGCACAATTATGGCTACACCTTC CASSQQHNYGYTF
TRBJ1-4 . TRBV30 . TGTGCCTGGAGTGTCTCTCGGACTTATAATGAAAAACTGTTTTTT CAWSVSRTYNEKLFF
TRBJ2-2 . TRBV29-1 few TGCAGCGTTGGGTACACCGGGGAGCTGTTTTTT CSVGYTGELFF
TRBJ1-3 . TRBV11-3 . TGTGCCAGCAGCTTAGCGGGCACCTCGGGAGGAAACACCATATATTTT CASSLAGTSGGNTIYF
TRBJ2-2 . TRBV2 . TGTGCCAGCAGTGAAGCCCTTGGACCCACCGGGGAGCTGTTTTTT CASSEALGPTGELFF